The rows below give T cell receptor beta chains drawn from one sample of a study of Ad26.COV2.S vaccination and SARS-CoV-2 variants. Profiling relied on immunoSEQ multiplex PCR, and the TCRdb table lists in-frame clones only, not all of them. The table records roughly 700,000 clones, around 90% of them present only once. Sequencing was performed on peripheral blood, taken in a trial of Ad26.COV2.S vaccine versus placebo. Every receptor here comes from a person between 18 and 65 years old who received the Ad26.COV2.S COVID-19 vaccine or a placebo. Both conserved end residues are part of each CDR3. Fields, in order: J gene, CDR3 length, D gene, clone size, V gene, CDR3 DNA, CDR3 protein. A D gene is named only where the DNA matches it firmly. Not every row has a clone size; where given, it reads once, few, many or a size class.

J: TRBJ1-1
length: 12
D: -
size: -
V: TRBV20-1
DNA: TGCAGTGCTAGTCTGGGGTTTACTGAAGCTTTCTTT
CDR3: CSASLGFTEAFF

J: TRBJ2-2
length: 16
D: -
size: once
V: TRBV30
DNA: TGTGCCTGGAGAGGAGGCTCGGGAGACGTCATCGGGGAGCTGTTTTTT
CDR3: CAWRGGSGDVIGELFF

J: TRBJ1-2
length: 14
D: TRBD1
size: -
V: TRBV2
DNA: TGTGCCAGCAGTGAACAGGGGGTAACTGGTGGCTACACCTTC
CDR3: CASSEQGVTGGYTF

J: TRBJ2-3
length: 15
D: -
size: once
V: TRBV3-1/TRBV3-2
DNA: TGTGCCAGCAGGCGCCGACTAGAGGTCCCAGATACGCAGTATTTT
CDR3: CASRRRLEVPDTQYF

J: TRBJ2-1
length: 15
D: -
size: -
V: TRBV5-4
DNA: TGTGCCAGCAGCCCACAGGTCGGGGACTACAATGAGCAGTTCTTC
CDR3: CASSPQVGDYNEQFF

J: TRBJ1-3
length: 14
D: -
size: -
V: TRBV6-5
DNA: TGTGCCACCACGGGGCGGTGGGCTGGAAACACCATATATTTT
CDR3: CATTGRWAGNTIYF

J: TRBJ1-1
length: 15
D: -
size: -
V: TRBV6-5
DNA: TGTGCCAGCAGTTACTCGAGGGTCACTTCCACTGAAGCTTTCTTT
CDR3: CASSYSRVTSTEAFF

J: TRBJ1-1
length: 13
D: -
size: few
V: TRBV27
DNA: TGTGCCAGCAGTTTTGTACTGAACACTGAAGCTTTCTTT
CDR3: CASSFVLNTEAFF

J: TRBJ1-5
length: 16
D: -
size: -
V: TRBV18
DNA: TGTGCCAGCTCACCACAAAATAGGGAGGCGGATCAGCCCCAGCATTTT
CDR3: CASSPQNREADQPQHF

J: TRBJ2-7
length: 12
D: -
size: few
V: TRBV11-2
DNA: TGTGCCAGCGACCCCACTGGGTACGAGCAGTACTTC
CDR3: CASDPTGYEQYF

J: TRBJ1-4
length: 15
D: TRBD1
size: -
V: TRBV2
DNA: TGTGCCAGCACGACAGGGGTTGCAACTAATGAAAAACTGTTTTTT
CDR3: CASTTGVATNEKLFF

J: TRBJ1-3
length: 14
D: -
size: few
V: TRBV19
DNA: TGTGCCAGTCATGTTTGGAGTAGACGGGACACCATATATTTT
CDR3: CASHVWSRRDTIYF

J: TRBJ1-6
length: 15
D: -
size: -
V: TRBV5-1
DNA: TGCGCCAGCAGCTTGGCTGGAGACAATAATTCACCCCTCCACTTT
CDR3: CASSLAGDNNSPLHF

J: TRBJ1-5
length: 13
D: -
size: -
V: TRBV3-1/TRBV3-2
DNA: TGTGCCAGCAGCCTGAGGGGCAATCAGCCCCAGCATTTT
CDR3: CASSLRGNQPQHF

J: TRBJ2-1
length: 14
D: TRBD1
size: -
V: TRBV29-1
DNA: TGCAGCGTTAACCGGGACAGGGGTTACAATGAGCAGTTCTTC
CDR3: CSVNRDRGYNEQFF

J: TRBJ2-7
length: 11
D: -
size: -
V: TRBV6-2/TRBV6-3
DNA: TGTGCCAGCAGTCATAACTACGAGCAGTACTTC
CDR3: CASSHNYEQYF

J: TRBJ2-1
length: 17
D: TRBD2
size: -
V: TRBV7-9
DNA: TGTGCCAGCAGCTTAGCCCTAGCGGGAGTCCGTTACAATGAGCAGTTCTTC
CDR3: CASSLALAGVRYNEQFF

J: TRBJ1-3
length: 14
D: -
size: once
V: TRBV30
DNA: TGTGCCTGGAGTGTTCGGGGATCCGGAAACACCATATATTTT
CDR3: CAWSVRGSGNTIYF

J: TRBJ2-5
length: 16
D: TRBD2
size: -
V: TRBV4-3
DNA: TGCGCCAGCAGCCAAGACAGCGGGGGGGCTCGAGAGACCCAGTACTTC
CDR3: CASSQDSGGARETQYF

J: TRBJ1-5
length: 14
D: -
size: -
V: TRBV6-1
DNA: TGTGCCAGCAGTGAACAAGGGCGCAATCAGCCCCAGCATTTT
CDR3: CASSEQGRNQPQHF

J: TRBJ1-5
length: 13
D: TRBD1
size: -
V: TRBV18
DNA: TGTGCCAGCGCCGACAGGGCGGATCAGCCCCAGCATTTT
CDR3: CASADRADQPQHF

J: TRBJ1-1
length: 15
D: TRBD1
size: -
V: TRBV13
DNA: TGTGCCAGCAGCTCAGACAGGGACTCGAACACTGAAGCTTTCTTT
CDR3: CASSSDRDSNTEAFF

J: TRBJ1-5
length: 15
D: TRBD1
size: -
V: TRBV2
DNA: TGTGCCAGCGGATGGGACAGTTTATTGAATCAGCCCCAGCATTTT
CDR3: CASGWDSLLNQPQHF

J: TRBJ2-2
length: 18
D: TRBD2
size: few
V: TRBV5-4
DNA: TGTGCCAGCAGCTTGAATCTAGCGGGGGGCCGGAACACCGGGGAGCTGTTTTTT
CDR3: CASSLNLAGGRNTGELFF

J: TRBJ2-7
length: 15
D: -
size: -
V: TRBV7-2
DNA: TGTGCCAGCAGCTTTGAAGCGGGTGGATTCTACGAGCAGTACTTC
CDR3: CASSFEAGGFYEQYF

J: TRBJ1-6
length: 13
D: -
size: -
V: TRBV6-5
DNA: TGTGCCAGCGGATACGCCAGCGGTTCACCCCTCCACTTT
CDR3: CASGYASGSPLHF

J: TRBJ2-4
length: 16
D: -
size: -
V: TRBV6-1
DNA: TGTGCCAGCAGTGAATTTACTGGGGGAACGGGAAACATTCAGTACTTC
CDR3: CASSEFTGGTGNIQYF

J: TRBJ1-1
length: 13
D: -
size: -
V: TRBV19
DNA: TGTGCCAGTAGCGTGGGGTTGAACACTGAAGCTTTCTTT
CDR3: CASSVGLNTEAFF

J: TRBJ2-2
length: 14
D: -
size: -
V: TRBV7-3
DNA: TGTGCCAGCAGCCCACACGCGAACACCGGGGAGCTGTTTTTT
CDR3: CASSPHANTGELFF

J: TRBJ1-1
length: 11
D: -
size: -
V: TRBV2
DNA: TGTGCCAGCAGTGATGGGTGGGAAGCTTTCTTT
CDR3: CASSDGWEAFF

J: TRBJ2-7
length: 15
D: -
size: -
V: TRBV5-1
DNA: TGCGCCAGCAGCTCCAGCGGCATAGTGGCCTACGAGCAGTACTTC
CDR3: CASSSSGIVAYEQYF

J: TRBJ1-2
length: 11
D: -
size: -
V: TRBV29-1
DNA: TGCAGCGTTGACTATGAGGCCAGCCTCCACTTC
CDR3: CSVDYEASLHF

J: TRBJ2-7
length: 17
D: TRBD2
size: once
V: TRBV5-3
DNA: TGTGCCAGAAGGGTTCGGGAAAGCGGGGGCTACACCTACGAGCAGTACTTC
CDR3: CARRVRESGGYTYEQYF

J: TRBJ2-7
length: 11
D: -
size: -
V: TRBV20-1
DNA: TGCAGTGCCCAAGACGGACTAAAGCCGTACTTC
CDR3: CSAQDGLKPYF

J: TRBJ2-5
length: 12
D: -
size: -
V: TRBV24-1
DNA: TGTGCCACCAGTGACAGTAAAAAGACCCAGTACTTC
CDR3: CATSDSKKTQYF

J: TRBJ2-7
length: 14
D: -
size: -
V: TRBV19
DNA: TGTGCCAGTAGTATAGATGGGACAATCCCCGAGCAGTACTTC
CDR3: CASSIDGTIPEQYF

J: TRBJ1-1
length: 13
D: -
size: -
V: TRBV12-5
DNA: TGTGCTAGTGGGTTCACACCTAACACTGAAGCTTTCTTT
CDR3: CASGFTPNTEAFF